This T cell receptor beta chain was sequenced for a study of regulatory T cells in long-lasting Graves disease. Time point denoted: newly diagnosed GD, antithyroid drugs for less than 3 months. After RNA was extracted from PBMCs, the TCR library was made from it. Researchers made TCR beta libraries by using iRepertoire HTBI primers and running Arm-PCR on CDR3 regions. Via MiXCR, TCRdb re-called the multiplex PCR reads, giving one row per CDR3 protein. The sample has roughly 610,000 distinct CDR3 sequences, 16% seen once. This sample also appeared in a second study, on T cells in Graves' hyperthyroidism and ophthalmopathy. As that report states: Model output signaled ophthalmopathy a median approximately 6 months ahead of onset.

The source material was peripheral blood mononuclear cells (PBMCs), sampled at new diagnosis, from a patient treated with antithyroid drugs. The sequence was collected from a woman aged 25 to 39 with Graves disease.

CDR3 sequence: CSVDAGGKGSYEQYF. The CDR3 nucleotides read TGCAGCGTTGATGCGGGGGGCAAGGGCTCCTACGAGCAGTACTTC. The V call is TRBV29-1, the J call TRBJ2-7; 8 bases are a match to TRBD2. CDR1 SQVTM and CDR2 ANQGSEA come from the germline V gene. The CDR3 is 15 amino acids. With 3 bases clipped from V and 0 bases from J, the junction kept 7 bases outside the gene matches.